This T cell receptor beta chain was profiled in a study of T cells in Graves' hyperthyroidism and ophthalmopathy. General study points: Onset of ophthalmopathy came a median roughly 6.4 months after the model predicted it.

Trimming stripped 3 bases from V and 0 bases from J, with 5 bases between. The CDR3 has 13 amino acids. Germline CDR1 is MNHEY and CDR2 is SMNVEV (reference sequence). Template material for amplifying TCR beta CDR3 regions consisted of RNA transcripts. A first-round RT-PCR of the TCR CDR3 used the HTBI primer set. From the multiplex PCR reads, TCRdb called clonotypes with MiXCR, one entry per CDR3 protein. The sample has hundreds of thousands of distinct CDR3 sequences, around 20% seen once. Among ophthalmopathy patients, the Clinical Activity Score reached at least 3, the NOSPECS grade reached at least 4, and duration remained under 3 months. Diagnosis rested on symptoms, serum thyroxine and TRAb, thyroid ultrasound, and orbital computed tomography. The PBMCs studied were ones that came from 8.5 to 10 ml fresh peripheral blood. On this clonotype itself: Its antigen is currently unknown.

The rearrangement joins TRBV27 to TRBJ2-5; D is uncertain. Sample: blood. This clonotype was sampled from a man between 35 and 55 years old with Graves' ophthalmopathy. In DNA form, the CDR3 reads TGTGCCAGCAGTTTCTCCCACCAAGAGACCCAGTACTTC. Protein product: CASSFSHQETQYF.